These T cell receptor delta chains were read from a single sample in a study of Vδ1+ human thymocytes. TCRdb reapplied CATT to the multiplex PCR reads. The table shows about 75,000 delta-chain clones, with about 38% occurring only once. The sample consisted of Vdelta1+ gamma-delta thymocytes from the thymus. The receptors here all came from a boy under two years old who had congenital heart surgery. Both conserved end residues are part of each CDR3. The D gene is left open where the match is weak. Clone size, where shown, is once, few, many, or a class for clones that have expanded.

abundance,len,d_gene,v_gene,j_gene,CDR3aa,CDR3nt
-,22,TRDD3,TRDV1,TRDJ1,CALGDLLPVLGDTGMSTDKLIF,TGTGCTCTTGGGGACTTATTACCAGTACTGGGGGATACGGGGATGAGCACCGATAAACTCATCTTT
few,24,TRDD3,TRDV1,TRDJ1,CALGVPRIAFLPGGYLPYTDKLIF,TGTGCTCTTGGGGTCCCGCGCATAGCCTTCCTCCCTGGGGGATACCTCCCTTACACCGATAAACTCATCTTT
once,14,-,TRDV2,TRDJ1,CACAYEAYDDKLIF,TGTGCCTGTGCCTATGAAGCTTACGACGATAAACTCATCTTT
-,23,TRDD3,TRDV1,TRDJ1,CALGWNGLAYVVLGDMGVDKLIF,TGTGCTCTTGGGTGGAACGGTTTAGCCTACGTTGTATTGGGGGATATGGGCGTCGATAAACTCATCTTT
-,18,TRDD3,TRDV1,TRDJ1,CALGERRCGIRRTDNLIF,TGTGCTCTTGGGGAAAGGAGGTGTGGGATACGCCGCACCGATAACCTCATCTTT
-,15,-,TRDV1,TRDJ1,CALGEVSMSDSKLIF,TGTGCTCTTGGGGAAGTATCTATGTCGGATTCAAAACTCATCTTT
few,21,TRDD3,TRDV1,TRDJ1,CALGELPRPTGGYRGPDKLIF,TGTGCTCTTGGGGAACTTCCCCGGCCTACTGGGGGATACAGGGGGCCCGATAAACTCATCTTT
-,17,-,TRDV1,TRDJ1,CALGELPVPSYTDKLIF,TGTGCTCTTGGGGAACTTCCCGTTCCTTCGTACACCGATAAACTCATCTTT
-,20,TRDD3,TRDV1,TRDJ1,CALGVSVRGWGISATDKLIF,TGTGCTCTTGGGGTATCGGTTCGGGGCTGGGGGATATCCGCCACCGATAAACTCATCTTT
-,17,-,TRDV1,TRDJ1,CALGERAFPSYTDKLIF,TGTGCTCTTGGGGAAAGGGCCTTCCCCTCGTACACCGATAAACTCATCTTT
-,19,TRDD3,TRDV1,TRDJ1,CALGAQPTVLLGDTDKLIF,TGTGCTCTTGGGGCCCAACCCACAGTCCTACTGGGGGATACCGATAAACTCATCTTT
few,19,TRDD2,TRDV1,TRDJ1,CALGDAHGLPRGSVDKLIF,TGTGCTCTTGGGGACGCCCACGGCCTTCCTCGGGGGTCGGTCGATAAACTCATCTTT
-,19,TRDD3,TRDV1,TRDJ1,CALGEPMNYAGGYTDKLIF,TGTGCTCTTGGGGAACCAATGAACTACGCCGGGGGATACACCGATAAACTCATCTTT
-,18,-,TRDV2,TRDJ1,CACANESYLSARTDKLIF,TGTGCCTGTGCCAACGAATCCTACCTGTCCGCGCGCACCGATAAACTCATCTTT
-,20,-,TRDV1,TRDJ1,CALGALPTTGGFLGTDKLIF,TGTGCTCTTGGGGCCCTTCCTACGACTGGGGGATTCTTAGGGACCGATAAACTCATCTTT
-,17,-,TRDV2,TRDJ1,CACDPLAGTGYTDKLIF,TGTGCCTGTGATCCTCTCGCTGGGACCGGGTACACCGATAAACTCATCTTT
-,17,-,TRDV1,TRDJ1,CALGELGGGVTTDKLIF,TGTGCTCTTGGGGAACTAGGGGGGGGGGTAACTACCGATAAACTCATCTTT